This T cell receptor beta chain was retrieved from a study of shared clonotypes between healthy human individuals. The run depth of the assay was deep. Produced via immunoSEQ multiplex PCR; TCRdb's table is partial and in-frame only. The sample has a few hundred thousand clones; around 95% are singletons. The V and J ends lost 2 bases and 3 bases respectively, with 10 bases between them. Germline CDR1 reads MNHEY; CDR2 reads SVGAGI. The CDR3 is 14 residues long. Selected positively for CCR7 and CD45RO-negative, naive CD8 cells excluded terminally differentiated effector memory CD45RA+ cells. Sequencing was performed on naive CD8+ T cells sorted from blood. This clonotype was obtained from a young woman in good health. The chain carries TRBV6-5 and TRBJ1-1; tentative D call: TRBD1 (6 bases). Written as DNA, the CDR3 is TGTGCCAGCAGTTACGAGGGGGGCTACACTGAAGCTTTCTTT. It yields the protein CASSYEGGYTEAFF.